The next 7 T cell receptor beta chains were all read from a single sample in a study of regulatory T cells in long-lasting Graves disease. Through Arm-PCR of CDR3 regions and iRepertoire HTBI primers, TCR beta libraries were built. TCRdb called the multiplex PCR reads again in MiXCR, with one record for every CDR3 protein. The table records about 460,000 distinct CDR3 sequences, about 14% of them present only once. Time point given: newly diagnosed GD, antithyroid drugs for less than 3 months. After RNA was extracted from PBMCs, the TCR library was made from it. These records were also assigned to another study, of T cells in Graves' hyperthyroidism and ophthalmopathy.

This specimen was peripheral blood mononuclear cells (PBMCs), taken at new diagnosis, from a patient treated with antithyroid drugs. Every receptor here comes from a woman in her forties or fifties with Graves disease.

This clonotype was seen ten or more times. The chain recombines TRBV2 with TRBJ1-6; 7 nucleotides agree with TRBD1. V lost 7 bases to trimming and J lost 8 bases; unmatched junction nucleotides: 5. This CDR3 is 13 amino acids long. CDR1 and CDR2 from the germline V gene are SNHLY and FYNNEI. The CDR3 spells CASKWQGDSPLHF. In DNA form, the CDR3 reads TGTGCCAGCAAGTGGCAGGGGGATTCACCCCTCCACTTT.

The table lists this clonotype with many counts. CDR3 in DNA: TGTGCCAGCAGCCTACAATTTGAGCAGTTCTTC. It codes for CASSLQFEQFF. The rearrangement uses TRBV3-1 and TRBJ2-1; D is unclear. Germline V gives CDR1 LGHDT, CDR2 YNNKEL (reference sequence). This CDR3 contains 11 residues. V gave up 4 bases and J gave up 9 bases, with 7 bases separating them.

This clonotype was counted at least ten times. The V gene is TRBV5-1, the J gene TRBJ2-3; 15 positions match TRBD2. Looked up from germline, CDR1 is SGHRS and CDR2 is YFSETQ. The CDR3 covers 17 residues. Trimming removed 3 bases from V and 2 bases from J; junction bases left unmatched: 4. In nucleotides, the CDR3 is TGCGCCAGCAGCTCAGGACTAGCGGGAGGGAACACAGATACGCAGTATTTT. Its protein product is CASSSGLAGGNTDTQYF.

This clonotype has ten or more counts. The V call is TRBV28, the J call TRBJ2-3, with unresolved D. Germline CDR1 is MDHEN and CDR2 is SYDVKM. V was clipped by 8 bases and J by 0 bases, with 6 bases between them. The CDR3 totals 12 residues. This CDR3 is CASAVSTDTQYF. The CDR3 DNA follows: TGTGCCAGCGCTGTCAGCACAGATACGCAGTATTTT.

Ten or more counts support this clonotype. This rearrangement joins TRBV7-3 to TRBJ2-1, with 9 bases fitting TRBD2. The V gene end was trimmed by 5 bases and the J gene end by 4 bases; junction bases not matched to a gene: 9. The germline gives CDR1 SGHTA, CDR2 FQGTGA. CDR3 length equals 16 residues. The CDR3 loop reads CASSLRLAEDYNEQFF. The CDR3 coding sequence is TGTGCCAGCAGCCTCCGACTAGCGGAGGATTACAATGAGCAGTTCTTC.

This clonotype was observed at least ten times. This chain connects TRBV5-4 to TRBJ2-1; 9 bases agree with TRBD2. The length of the CDR3 is 17 residues. In germline, CDR1 is SGHNT, CDR2 YYREEE (reference sequence). The V segment lost 0 bases and the J segment 3 bases; nucleotides outside the gene matches: 7. CDR3 in amino acids: CASSLVRLAENYNEQFF. In DNA, the CDR3 is TGTGCCAGCAGCTTGGTCCGACTAGCGGAGAACTACAATGAGCAGTTCTTC. Full variable domain (missing parts from reference TRBV5-4 and TRBJ2-1): ETGVTQSPTHLIKTRGQQVTLRCSSQSGHNTVSWYQQALGQGPQFIFQYYREEENGRGNFPPRFSGLQFPNYSSELNVNALELDDSALYLCASSLVRLAENYNEQFFGPGTRLTVL.

Ten or more counts support this clonotype. The gene calls are TRBV7-9 and TRBJ2-3; 13 bases are shared with TRBD2. Per germline, CDR1 SEHNR and CDR2 FQNEAQ (reference sequence). The V segment lost 1 base and the J segment 3 bases; nucleotides outside the gene matches: 1. The CDR3 extends over 16 amino acids. The CDR3 sequence is CASSLGTSGRTDTQYF. DNA for the CDR3: TGTGCCAGCAGCTTAGGGACTAGCGGGAGAACAGATACGCAGTATTTT.